This entry describes one T cell receptor (beta chain). Antigen specificity is unknown. In the source study's methods: The study's classifier, a distant-metastasis tool for papillary thyroid cancer, was built using CDR3 differences across clinicopathological groups. TCRdb re-processed the PCR reads through MiXCR. The V and J calls follow TCRdb's processing rather than the paper's. The sample holds under 75,000 clones, around 20% seen once. V shed 2 bases and J shed 0 bases, with 5 bases lying between them. Germline CDR1 and CDR2: SGHTS and YDEGEE. The CDR3 runs 13 residues. Each patient came to thyroid surgery without any prior treatment (of any kind). The data derive from a study of metastatic and nonmetastatic thyroid tumors. Background on the study: Thyroid patients, malignant and benign, had repertoires compared across blood and tumor or nodule tissue. Findings and caveats of the study: Benign nodules were reported to have significantly lower TCR beta diversity than malignant thyroid tumors, in blood and tumor.

The sequenced sample was blood. The genes are TRBV5-8 and TRBJ1-1; D gene uncertain. This receptor was identified in a female donor with papillary thyroid cancer or a benign thyroid nodule (not recorded which). Some clones in this sample may be carry-over from other donors' samples. This chain's CDR3 is CASSFSLNTEAFF. DNA for the CDR3: TGTGCCAGCAGCTTTTCGCTGAACACTGAAGCTTTCTTT.